Following are 16 T cell receptor beta chains from one sample sequenced in a study of blood T cell repertoires in COVID-19. TCRdb keeps only in-frame clones here, not all; method: immunoSEQ multiplex PCR. The sample shows under 200,000 clones, approximately 91% of them seen only once. Sequencing was carried out using peripheral blood. The receptors here all came from a man younger than 35 with acute or convalescent COVID-19.

The gene calls are TRBV7-6 and TRBJ2-7; 9 bases are a match to TRBD2. The CDR3 runs 17 residues. Germline values: CDR1 SGHVS, CDR2 FNYEAQ. Trimming removed 0 bases from V and 0 bases from J; junction bases left unmatched: 6. CDR3 amino acids: CASSLAPVAGASYEQYF. In DNA, the CDR3 is TGTGCCAGCAGCTTAGCACCCGTAGCGGGAGCCTCCTACGAGCAGTACTTC.

This chain uses TRBV6-1 with TRBJ2-1, with TRBD2 as a possible D gene (6 bases). V was pared by 0 bases and J by 9 bases, with 9 bases between. The CDR3 runs 13 residues. Germline CDR1 is MNHNS and CDR2 is SASEGT. CDR3 DNA: TGTGCCAGCAGTGAAGCGAGGAGGGGTGAGCAGTTCTTC. Residues: CASSEARRGEQFF.

This clone turned up a few times. This chain connects TRBV20-1 to TRBJ1-5; D is unresolved. Germline lookup yields CDR1 DFQATT and CDR2 SNEGSKA (reference sequence). The V and J ends lost 3 bases and 9 bases respectively, with 15 bases between them. This CDR3 spans 13 amino acids. CDR3 bases: TGCAGTGCTAGTGACCGACTTGGAGGGCCCCAGCATTTT. Its protein product is CSASDRLGGPQHF.

This chain joins TRBV19 and TRBJ2-7, with 8 bases lining up with TRBD1. The CDR3 spans 13 residues. Germline CDR1 and CDR2: LNHDA and SQIVND (reference sequence). V shed 6 bases, J shed 5 bases, and the junction held 6 bases outside the gene matches. The CDR3, as DNA: TGTGCCAGTAGCAGACAGGGGAGAAACGAGCAGTACTTC. Its protein is CASSRQGRNEQYF.

This clone was seen a single time. The rearrangement joins TRBV19 to TRBJ1-2, with D unclear. CDR1 and CDR2 from the germline V gene are LNHDA and SQIVND (reference sequence). The CDR3 covers 12 residues. Between the trimmed V and J ends, which lost 6 bases and 2 bases, there was a span of 7 bases. CDR3: CASRNGNYGYTF. CDR3 sequence (DNA): TGTGCCAGTAGGAACGGGAACTATGGCTACACCTTC.

The table lists this clone with a count of one. The chain combines TRBV6-1 with TRBJ2-2; the match to TRBD2 covers 7 bases. The CDR3 consists of 14 residues. Losses at the gene ends were 0 bases for V and 5 bases for J; bases not matched to a gene: 0. Germline V gene lookup returns CDR1 MNHNS and CDR2 SASEGT. The DNA of the CDR3 is TGTGCCAGCAGTGAAGCGCGGGGGACCGGGGAGCTGTTTTTT. Translating gives CASSEARGTGELFF.

V and J are TRBV7-9 and TRBJ2-7, with D perhaps matching TRBD1 (6 bases). Germline lookup yields CDR1 SEHNR and CDR2 FQNEAQ (reference sequence). The CDR3 contains 16 residues. V was clipped by 3 bases and J by 5 bases, with 20 bases between them. The CDR3, as DNA: TGTGCCAGCAGCTTTCCCGTGAATACAGGGTACCACGAGCAGTACTTC. Protein product: CASSFPVNTGYHEQYF.

J is TRBJ2-5 and V is TRBV5-1, with 11 nucleotides matching TRBD2. The CDR3 extends over 16 amino acids. Trimming took 4 bases from V and 1 from J; bases not matched to a gene: 6. Germline lookup yields CDR1 SGHRS and CDR2 YFSETQ. In DNA form, the CDR3 reads TGCGCCAGCAGCCTAAGACTAGCGGGGACCCAAGAGACCCAGTACTTC. It encodes CASSLRLAGTQETQYF.

This clone was seen more than once but under ten times. This chain links TRBV7-6 with TRBJ1-2, with 10 bases that match TRBD1. The V segment lost 3 bases and the J segment 4 bases; nucleotides outside the gene matches: 5. The germline gives CDR1 SGHVS, CDR2 FNYEAQ. This CDR3 is built from 15 residues. The CDR3 loop reads CASSLGQGRGYGYTF. For the CDR3, the DNA is TGTGCCAGCAGCTTGGGACAGGGGAGAGGCTATGGCTACACCTTC.

The genes are TRBV25-1 and TRBJ1-1; no clear D. V lost 0 bases and J 0 bases, leaving 8 bases between the germline ends. Per the germline V gene, CDR1 is MGHDK and CDR2 is SYGVNS. The CDR3 covers 15 residues. The CDR3 DNA is TGTGCCAGCAGTGAATATGGTCGGGTGAACACTGAAGCTTTCTTT. Its translation is CASSEYGRVNTEAFF.

The sample holds one count of this clone. The chain uses TRBV5-1 and TRBJ1-3; D remains ambiguous. This CDR3 comprises 14 residues. The V end was cut by 0 bases, the J end by 0 bases, with 4 bases between. Germline CDR1 is SGHRS and CDR2 is YFSETQ. The CDR3 nucleotides are TGCGCCAGCAGCTTGGACACCTCTGGAAACACCATATATTTT. Translation gives CASSLDTSGNTIYF. Combining the CDR3 with reference TRBV5-1 and TRBJ1-3 gives the whole variable domain KAGVTQTPRYLIKTRGQQVTLSCSPISGHRSVSWYQQTPGQGLQFLFEYFSETQRNKGNFPGRFSGRQFSNSRSEMNVSTLELGDSALYLCASSLDTSGNTIYFGEGSWLTVV.

The CDR3 here is CASSLSMGRLAASTDTQYF. DNA for the CDR3: TGTGCCAGCAGCTTAAGTATGGGTAGGCTAGCGGCGAGCACAGATACGCAGTATTTT. This chain links TRBV11-2 with TRBJ2-3, with TRBD2 matching 7 bases. The CDR3 sequence is 19 residues long. J lost 0 bases, V lost 2 bases, and 14 bases had no gene match. CDR1 and CDR2 (germline): SGHAT, FQNNGV.

The chain uses TRBV5-4 and TRBJ1-6; no clear D. Germline CDR1 SGHNT, CDR2 YYREEE (reference sequence). V was clipped by 0 bases and J by 7 bases, with 11 bases between them. The CDR3 totals 15 residues. The CDR3 loop is CASSLGVGGNSPLHF. CDR3 coding DNA: TGTGCCAGCAGCTTGGGGGTTGGAGGCAATTCACCCCTCCACTTT.

The chain recombines TRBV3-1 (or the pseudogene TRBV3-2) with TRBJ2-5; no definite D call. This CDR3 has 13 amino acids. Germline V CDR1 and CDR2: LGHDT, YNNKEL (reference sequence). Between the trimmed V and J ends, which lost 3 bases and 1 base, there was a span of 6 bases. The CDR3 nucleotides are TGTGCCAGCAGCCATAAGAGCCAAGAGACCCAGTACTTC. Translating it yields CASSHKSQETQYF.

This rearrangement joins TRBV18 to TRBJ1-3; 9 bases agree with TRBD1. CDR3 size: 17 residues. Germline assignment: CDR1 KGHSH and CDR2 LQKENI. V dropped 0 bases and J dropped 5; count of bases not matched to a gene: 8. In DNA form, the CDR3 reads TGTGCCAGCTCACCACCCGCCTTGACAGGGGGGCGAAACACCATATATTTT. It translates to CASSPPALTGGRNTIYF.

V usage is TRBV19 and J usage is TRBJ2-7, with 7 bases identical to TRBD1. CDR1 is LNHDA, CDR2 SQIVND, per germline (reference sequence). V gave up 9 bases and J gave up 0 bases; unmatched junction bases: 8. The CDR3 spans 14 residues. CDR3 bases: TGTGCCAGCCAAAGGGGGCCCCCCTCCTACGAGCAGTACTTC. The encoded protein is CASQRGPPSYEQYF.